The 3 T cell receptor beta chains given below trace back to one sample, sequenced in a study of T cell repertoires and HLA-DP antigens. No antigens are known for them. TCRdb's table, derived via immunoSEQ multiplex PCR, lists solely in-frame clones and lacks some. This sample has over 100,000 clones; around 92% occur once, and the top ten carry around 0.3%. The sequenced sample was CD4+ T cells from PBMCs. These receptors were collected from a woman aged 18 to 35 in good health and CMV-seronegative.

The chain carries TRBV27 and TRBJ2-3; no definite D call. Germline CDR1 reads MNHEY; CDR2 reads SMNVEV (reference sequence). Trimming left V 6 bases short and J 1 base short, with 8 bases between. CDR3 size: 13 residues. CDR3 sequence: CASSARRTDTQYF. Written as DNA, the CDR3 is TGTGCCAGCAGCGCTCGTCGCACAGATACGCAGTATTTT.

The rearrangement links TRBV18 to TRBJ2-5; D is undetermined. Trimming took off 3 bases at V and 5 bases at J, with 7 bases between the two ends. The CDR3 sequence is 12 residues long. Germline V gene lookup returns CDR1 KGHSH and CDR2 LQKENI. The CDR3 nucleotides read TGTGCCAGCTCACCGGTAGGGGAGACCCAGTACTTC. The encoded protein is CASSPVGETQYF.

This clone was detected a few times. The chain recombines TRBV5-1 with TRBJ2-2; 7 bases align to TRBD1. Germline CDR1 is SGHRS and CDR2 is YFSETQ. Trimming at V came to 4 bases and at J to 5 bases, leaving 8 bases not matched to a gene. This CDR3 is 15 amino acids long. This chain's CDR3 is CASSAQTGSTGELFF. CDR3 nucleotide sequence: TGCGCCAGCAGCGCCCAGACAGGGTCAACCGGGGAGCTGTTTTTT.